One and the same sample provided the 3 T cell receptor beta chains below, sequenced in a study of Tregs in tolerant kidney transplant recipients. The table came from immunoSEQ multiplex PCR; TCRdb's copy has only in-frame clones and leaves some out. The sample lists more than 95,000 clones, roughly 92% occurring once. The specimen was CD4+ T cells from blood. These receptors all stem from a human donor in good health.

The rearrangement joins TRBV9 to TRBJ2-3, with TRBD2 matching 12 bases. Trimming at V came to 8 bases and at J to 2 bases, leaving 3 bases not matched to a gene. Germline assignment: CDR1 SGDLS and CDR2 YYNGEE. The CDR3 is made up of 14 amino acids. The DNA for the CDR3 is TGTGCCAGGGGACTAGCGGGCCCCACAGATACGCAGTATTTT. This codes for CARGLAGPTDTQYF.

The chain employs TRBV18 and TRBJ2-5, with 9 bases matching TRBD1. The CDR3 length is 14 residues. Losses at the gene ends were 3 bases for V and 4 bases for J; bases not matched to a gene: 3. Germline loops: CDR1 KGHSH, CDR2 LQKENI. In DNA, the CDR3 is TGTGCCAGCTCACCCAAGACAGGGGGAGAGACCCAGTACTTC. Amino acid sequence: CASSPKTGGETQYF.

This chain connects TRBV27 to TRBJ2-1; 8 bases fit TRBD1. Losses at the gene ends were 5 bases for V and 1 base for J; bases not matched to a gene: 7. Per the germline V gene, CDR1 is MNHEY and CDR2 is SMNVEV (reference sequence). CDR3 length: 16 residues. CDR3 DNA: TGTGCCAGCAGTCGCCCAGGGGGCGCATCCTACAATGAGCAGTTCTTC. This translates into CASSRPGGASYNEQFF.